These T cell receptor beta chains were read from a single sample in a study of early T cells in non-severe SARS-CoV-2 infection. TCRdb passed the 5' RACE reads through MiXCR, listing each CDR3 protein once. The sample lists about 99,000 distinct CDR3 sequences; roughly 15% were seen once. The sample was whole blood. Receptor source: an adult who was a healthcare worker with PCR-confirmed SARS-CoV-2 infection or an uninfected control (not recorded which). Each CDR3 is given with its conserved first and last residue. The order of the fields is V gene, J gene, D gene, CDR3 protein. The D gene is left open where the match is weak.

TRBV6-2/TRBV6-3	TRBJ2-1	TRBD2	CASSYKRGGPGEQFF
TRBV29-1	TRBJ1-2	-	CSVEEGISNYGYTF
TRBV12-3/TRBV12-4	TRBJ2-1	TRBD1	CASSSSPGQGYNEQFF
TRBV29-1	TRBJ1-2	-	CSVAGEVNYGYTF
TRBV7-9	TRBJ1-5	TRBD1	CASSLTGGGQPQHF
TRBV28	TRBJ2-3	TRBD2	CASSLVRGRETDTQYF
TRBV12-3/TRBV12-4	TRBJ2-1	-	CASSPAGSEQFF
TRBV4-1	TRBJ2-7	-	CASSQATTGLSYEQYF
TRBV20-1	TRBJ1-4	-	CSASRGLEKLFF
TRBV20-1	TRBJ1-2	-	CSASTGRGAYGYTF
TRBV7-9	TRBJ2-7	-	CASSLAYRSYEQYF
TRBV12-3/TRBV12-4	TRBJ1-5	-	CASRSGPNINQPQHF
TRBV20-1	TRBJ1-3	-	CSARGSASGNTIYF
TRBV29-1	TRBJ2-7	TRBD2	CSVVGLAGGPSYEQYF
TRBV7-6	TRBJ2-6	TRBD1	CASSPGTVKSSGANVLTF
TRBV20-1	TRBJ1-1	-	CSARPGLNTEAFF
TRBV10-3	TRBJ2-7	-	CAISDQYEQYF
TRBV7-2	TRBJ1-1	-	CASSLGVGTEAFF
TRBV7-9	TRBJ2-3	TRBD2	CASSPGTSGRDTQYF
TRBV20-1	TRBJ2-3	-	CSASGDSDTQYF
TRBV12-3/TRBV12-4	TRBJ1-6	-	CASSRDRNSPLHF
TRBV12-5	TRBJ2-7	TRBD2	CASGPTSGSYEQYF
TRBV7-2	TRBJ2-3	TRBD2	CASSSGLAGGADTQYF
TRBV2	TRBJ2-5	TRBD2	CASSEALRTSGGRTQYF
TRBV10-3	TRBJ1-5	-	CAISAGGGNQPQHF
TRBV19	TRBJ2-1	-	CASSKGPNNEQFF
TRBV10-3	TRBJ2-3	-	CAISTSGGGSTDTQYF
TRBV18	TRBJ1-1	-	CASAKRAMNTEAFF
TRBV7-2	TRBJ2-7	-	CASSQEYEQYF
TRBV20-1	TRBJ2-3	-	CSARDGDGSSTDTQYF
TRBV28	TRBJ1-5	-	CASTLLDISNQPQHF
TRBV6-5	TRBJ2-6	-	CASSSEQRNSGANVLTF
TRBV12-3/TRBV12-4	TRBJ1-2	-	CASSQREGTNYGYTF
TRBV29-1	TRBJ2-5	-	CSGLKETQYF
TRBV25-1	TRBJ1-4	TRBD1	CASRKTGGSEKLFF
TRBV27	TRBJ1-2	TRBD1	CASSVGQGGMGGYTF
TRBV5-1	TRBJ2-7	-	CASSREGKKQYF
TRBV12-3/TRBV12-4	TRBJ2-3	TRBD2	CASSLRAGGFDTQYF
TRBV7-8	TRBJ1-1	-	CASSPRLPGRHTEAFF
TRBV12-3/TRBV12-4	TRBJ1-6	-	CASSADTYNSPLHF
TRBV28	TRBJ2-1	-	CASSSIGGREQFF
TRBV12-3/TRBV12-4	TRBJ2-7	-	CASAHMDRAYEQYF
TRBV11-2	TRBJ2-1	TRBD2	CASRLLAGGPNEQFF
TRBV11-3	TRBJ2-2	-	CASSFGGSSGELFF